This T cell receptor (beta chain) was sequenced for a study of cytomegalovirus exposure and HLA in healthy donors. Nominally healthy donors were sampled, though unrecorded immune exposures were likely. The PCR used 60 Vbeta and 13 Jbeta primers. Sequencing was performed with immunoSEQ multiplex PCR; in TCRdb, only in-frame clones are kept and a portion is missing. Here the sample spans around 54,000 clones, over 60% being singletons. A remark on this clone: Its antigen is undetermined.

The CDR3 has 13 amino acids. Per germline, CDR1 MNHEY and CDR2 SVGAGI. Trimming removed 4 bases at V and 4 bases at J, with 8 bases between. General study findings and limits: Sequences of the TCR beta chain were said to predict the HLA-A and HLA-B alleles of most subjects accurately.

This clonotype originated in a man between 25 and 39 years old in good health and CMV-seropositive. Sequences were obtained from PBMCs. V is TRBV6-5 and J is TRBJ1-5; D call uncertain. CDR3 amino acids: CASSFSGNQPQHF. CDR3 bases: TGTGCCAGCAGTTTTTCGGGGAATCAGCCCCAGCATTTT.